The 17 T cell receptor beta chains below come from one sample, sequenced in a study of shared clonotypes between healthy human individuals (TCRdb year 2020). Libraries were made using the immunoSEQ multiplex PCR assay. TCRdb stores this immuneACCESS table with in-frame sequences only. Part of the clones is absent; in the studies checked, under half of the shortfall reflects unresolved V genes, and no reason is known for the rest. Across this sample there are fewer than 1.8 million clones, with 98% to 99% seen only once. The top ten clones comprise about 0.35% of the sample. Sequenced: naive CD4+ T cells sorted from blood. The sample's cell subset or site label, in plain terms: CD45RA+ positively selected. Source of these receptors: a man between 25 and 39 years old in good health.

The rearrangement joins TRBV7-9 to TRBJ2-7, with TRBD2 identical over 9 bases. Trimming at V came to 2 bases and at J to 2 bases, leaving 7 bases not matched to a gene. The CDR3 spans 16 residues. Germline assignment: CDR1 SEHNR and CDR2 FQNEAQ (reference sequence). The CDR3 sequence is CASSLLSSGTTYEQYF. The CDR3 DNA sequence: TGTGCCAGCAGCTTACTCTCTAGCGGGACCACCTACGAGCAGTACTTC.

This clone was observed once. The chain is built from TRBV5-4 and TRBJ2-7; D is undetermined. Trimming removed 3 bases at V and 2 bases at J, with 9 bases between. The CDR3 is 13 amino acids. CDR1 and CDR2 (germline): SGHNT, YYREEE (reference sequence). The CDR3 reads CASSSFGTYEQYF. The CDR3 DNA is TGTGCCAGCAGCTCCTTCGGTACCTACGAGCAGTACTTC. The whole variable domain, filled in from reference TRBV5-4 and TRBJ2-7, reads ETGVTQSPTHLIKTRGQQVTLRCSSQSGHNTVSWYQQALGQGPQFIFQYYREEENGRGNFPPRFSGLQFPNYSSELNVNALELDDSALYLCASSSFGTYEQYFGPGTRLTVT.

The chain couples TRBV5-5 to TRBJ2-5, with 8 bases lining up with TRBD1. The CDR3 extends over 14 amino acids. J lost 4 bases, V lost 1 base, and 3 bases had no gene match. Germline V gene sequence: CDR1 SGHKS, CDR2 YYEKEE (reference sequence). CDR3 DNA sequence: TGTGCCAGCAGCTTGACAGGGGGTTTAGAGACCCAGTACTTC. It translates to CASSLTGGLETQYF.

This clone was detected once. The rearrangement links TRBV18 to TRBJ2-3; 10 nucleotides match TRBD2. V lost 8 bases, J lost 1 base, and 6 bases stayed unmatched. CDR3 length: 15 amino acids. The germline CDR1 and CDR2 sequences are KGHSH and LQKENI. The CDR3 region has the DNA TGTGCCAGCCAAGGAGGACTAGCGGGCACAGATACGCAGTATTTT. Its translation is CASQGGLAGTDTQYF.

The rearrangement uses TRBV11-3 and TRBJ2-7, with 8 bases aligning to TRBD2. CDR1 and CDR2 (germline): SGHNT, YENEEA. The CDR3 runs to 15 residues. Losses at the gene ends were 8 bases for V and 2 bases for J; bases not matched to a gene: 11. The CDR3 region is CASQASAGGTYEQYF. CDR3 DNA: TGTGCCAGCCAAGCTTCGGCGGGAGGAACCTACGAGCAGTACTTC.

The chain uses TRBV6-1 and TRBJ1-5, with 10 bases lining up with TRBD1. The CDR3 sequence is 14 residues long. Germline trimming cut 4 bases from V and 7 bases from J; bases unmatched to any gene: 4. Germline CDR1 reads MNHNS; CDR2 reads SASEGT. Here the CDR3 DNA reads TGTGCCAGCAGTGGGGGACAGGGGATCCAGCCCCAGCATTTT. It translates to CASSGGQGIQPQHF.

About this clone: Other DNA sequences in this sample translate to the same CDR3. V usage is TRBV9 and J usage is TRBJ1-2, with 9 bases that match TRBD1. In germline, CDR1 is SGDLS, CDR2 YYNGEE. The CDR3 totals 13 residues. The V gene end was trimmed by 4 bases and the J gene end by 7 bases; junction bases not matched to a gene: 5. DNA for the CDR3: TGTGCCAGCAGCCCAGGACAGGGGTTTGGCTACACCTTC. This sequence encodes CASSPGQGFGYTF. Complete variable domain (other parts from reference TRBV9 and TRBJ1-2): DSGVTQTPKHLITATGQRVTLRCSPRSGDLSVYWYQQSLDQGLQFLIQYYNGEERAKGNILERFSAQQFPDLHSELNLSSLELGDSALYFCASSPGQGFGYTFGSGTRLTVV.

A note on this clone: Since a much larger clone is just one base distant, this may be a read error. The sample contains more than one DNA sequence encoding this CDR3. The V call is TRBV18, the J call TRBJ2-5; the D is unclear. This CDR3 has 11 residues. Trimming removed 3 bases at V and 3 bases at J, with 2 bases between. Germline-derived CDR1 and CDR2 are KGHSH and LQKENI. The CDR3 region has the DNA TGTGCCAGCTCACCTGAAGAGACCCAGTACTTC. It specifies CASSPEETQYF.

The chain uses TRBV7-2 and TRBJ1-2; D not resolved. Germline CDR1 is SGHTA and CDR2 is FQGNSA. The CDR3 consists of 14 residues. Trimming left V 1 base short and J 3 bases short, with 9 bases between. DNA for the CDR3: TGTGCCAGCAGCTTAGAGGGTTGGGACTATGGCTACACCTTC. This sequence encodes CASSLEGWDYGYTF.

The chain employs TRBV10-1 and TRBJ2-3, with a tentative D call TRBD2 (5 bases). Trimming shortened V by 3 bases and J by 2 bases, and 12 bases separated the two germline ends. The CDR3 covers 15 residues. The germline V gene encodes CDR1 WNHNN and CDR2 SYGVQD (reference sequence). The CDR3 sequence: CASSDPSGNTDTQYF. The CDR3 coding sequence is TGCGCCAGCAGTGACCCGAGCGGAAACACAGATACGCAGTATTTT.

The chain is built from TRBV25-1 and TRBJ2-3; 7 nucleotides line up with TRBD1. This CDR3 comprises 15 residues. The germline V gene has CDR1 MGHDK and CDR2 SYGVNS. J was trimmed by 2 bases and V by 4 bases; bases with no gene match: 6. The CDR3 here is CASSVTGASTDTQYF. The CDR3 DNA is TGTGCCAGCAGTGTTACAGGGGCCTCCACAGATACGCAGTATTTT. Variable domain in full (rest from reference TRBV25-1 and TRBJ2-3): EADIYQTPRYLVIGTGKKITLECSQTMGHDKMYWYQQDPGMELHLIHYSYGVNSTEKGDLSSESTVSRIRTEHFPLTLESARPSHTSQYLCASSVTGASTDTQYFGPGTRLTVL.

The chain links TRBV11-3 to TRBJ2-1; no clear D. V lost 5 bases, J lost 9 bases, and 11 bases lay in between. The CDR3 spans 12 residues. Germline-derived CDR1 and CDR2 are SGHNT and YENEEA. This CDR3 reads CASSRARGEQFF. The DNA of the CDR3 is TGTGCCAGCAGCCGAGCGAGAGGTGAGCAGTTCTTC.

Notes on this clone: Other DNA sequences in this specimen translate into the identical CDR3. This chain uses TRBV5-1 with TRBJ2-1; D is uncertain. CDR1 SGHRS and CDR2 YFSETQ come from the germline V gene. CDR3 length: 15 amino acids. The V end was cut by 4 bases, the J end by 0 bases, with 11 bases between. CDR3 nucleotide sequence: TGCGCCAGCAGCCTCACGGTCAGCTCCTACAATGAGCAGTTCTTC. Translated: CASSLTVSSYNEQFF.

This chain uses TRBV18 with TRBJ1-4, with TRBD1 identical over 9 bases. Germline V lookup: CDR1 KGHSH, CDR2 LQKENI. The CDR3 has 14 residues. V dropped 2 bases and J dropped 10; count of bases not matched to a gene: 5. The CDR3 DNA is TGTGCCAGCTCACCAGGGACAGGGCTGGGAAAACTGTTTTTT. This sequence encodes CASSPGTGLGKLFF. Filled out from reference TRBV18 and TRBJ1-4, the complete variable domain reads NAGVMQNPRHLVRRRGQEARLRCSPMKGHSHVYWYRQLPEEGLKFMVYLQKENIIDESGMPKERFSAEFPKEGPSILRIQQVVRGDSAAYFCASSPGTGLGKLFFGSGTQLSVL.

This clone was detected once. The genes are TRBV18 and TRBJ2-5, with 10 bases identical to TRBD2. The J segment lost 5 bases and the V segment lost 6 bases, leaving 9 bases of the junction unmatched. CDR3 length equals 15 residues. Germline V CDR1 and CDR2: KGHSH, LQKENI. In nucleotides, the CDR3 is TGTGCCAGCTCGTATCTAGCGGGAGTGTGGGAGACCCAGTACTTC. Protein sequence: CASSYLAGVWETQYF.

The gene calls are TRBV18 and TRBJ2-7; 7 bases match TRBD2. The length of the CDR3 is 16 residues. From germline, CDR1 is KGHSH and CDR2 LQKENI. V lost 2 bases, J lost 4 bases, and 11 bases stayed unmatched. The CDR3 loop is CASSPRDRAGPYEQYF. The CDR3 DNA reads as TGTGCCAGCTCACCAAGGGATAGAGCGGGACCTTACGAGCAGTACTTC.

The V call is TRBV6-5, the J call TRBJ1-1; the D is unclear. V was clipped by 0 bases and J by 7 bases, with 15 bases between them. Germline CDR1 MNHEY, CDR2 SVGAGI. CDR3 size: 15 residues. The CDR3 loop is CASSYSDSSSNEAFF. The CDR3 DNA reads as TGTGCCAGCAGTTACTCAGACTCCTCTTCGAATGAAGCTTTCTTT.